These T cell receptor beta chains were read from a single sample in a study of T cell repertoires in cytomegalovirus infection. TCRdb re-derived calls from the reads in MiXCR, one entry per CDR3 protein. There are about 250,000 distinct CDR3 sequences in the sample; 12% occur only once, and around 1.6% lies in the top ten. Sequencing was performed on PBMCs. All receptors come from a human donor in good health (CMV status not recorded). Some clones in this sample may be carry-over from other donors' samples. Both conserved end residues are part of each CDR3. A D gene is named only where the DNA matches it firmly.

CDR3aa: CSVETGLQDTQYF; j_gene: TRBJ2-3; v_gene: TRBV29-1; d_gene: TRBD1
CDR3aa: CSARRDTQYF; j_gene: TRBJ2-3; v_gene: TRBV20-1; d_gene: NA
CDR3aa: CASRRLAGDTGELFF; j_gene: TRBJ2-2; v_gene: TRBV6-2/TRBV6-3; d_gene: TRBD2
CDR3aa: CASSGQFSNYGYTF; j_gene: TRBJ1-2; v_gene: TRBV2; d_gene: NA
CDR3aa: CASSYRDLTEAFF; j_gene: TRBJ1-1; v_gene: TRBV11-1; d_gene: NA
CDR3aa: CASSPGTDRGYTF; j_gene: TRBJ1-2; v_gene: TRBV28; d_gene: TRBD1
CDR3aa: CSVVTGTDTQYF; j_gene: TRBJ2-3; v_gene: TRBV29-1; d_gene: NA
CDR3aa: CASSLQTFEGYF; j_gene: TRBJ2-7; v_gene: TRBV5-6; d_gene: NA
CDR3aa: CASAQEGGQPQHF; j_gene: TRBJ1-5; v_gene: TRBV7-2; d_gene: NA
CDR3aa: CASSLTGGVNTEAFF; j_gene: TRBJ1-1; v_gene: TRBV19; d_gene: TRBD1
CDR3aa: CASSAPGQWNF; j_gene: TRBJ2-7; v_gene: TRBV28; d_gene: TRBD1
CDR3aa: CSATPAGPSTDTQYF; j_gene: TRBJ2-3; v_gene: TRBV20-1; d_gene: NA
CDR3aa: CASSWRTGAEETQYF; j_gene: TRBJ2-5; v_gene: TRBV7-2; d_gene: TRBD1
CDR3aa: CSVTGTGVPNEQFF; j_gene: TRBJ2-1; v_gene: TRBV29-1; d_gene: TRBD1
CDR3aa: CASSHPQGAGEKLFF; j_gene: TRBJ1-4; v_gene: TRBV7-2; d_gene: TRBD1
CDR3aa: CASSLGGQDGEQYF; j_gene: TRBJ2-7; v_gene: TRBV7-2; d_gene: TRBD1
CDR3aa: CSARAPGQAHGYTF; j_gene: TRBJ1-2; v_gene: TRBV20-1; d_gene: TRBD1
CDR3aa: CASSYSLAGGGETQYF; j_gene: TRBJ2-5; v_gene: TRBV6-2/TRBV6-3; d_gene: TRBD2
CDR3aa: CASRTPGQFTSSGANVLTF; j_gene: TRBJ2-6; v_gene: TRBV19; d_gene: TRBD1
CDR3aa: CSARDGTALSYEQYF; j_gene: TRBJ2-7; v_gene: TRBV20-1; d_gene: TRBD1
CDR3aa: CASSYNRGDGYTF; j_gene: TRBJ1-2; v_gene: TRBV6-5; d_gene: TRBD1
CDR3aa: CASSLDPTTDTQYF; j_gene: TRBJ2-3; v_gene: TRBV12-3/TRBV12-4; d_gene: NA
CDR3aa: CASSLPTDSNEQFF; j_gene: TRBJ2-1; v_gene: TRBV6-1; d_gene: NA
CDR3aa: CASSSRGGGNEQFF; j_gene: TRBJ2-1; v_gene: TRBV7-2; d_gene: NA
CDR3aa: CASSVGGRSEETQYF; j_gene: TRBJ2-5; v_gene: TRBV7-2; d_gene: TRBD1
CDR3aa: CASSVERGNEQFF; j_gene: TRBJ2-1; v_gene: TRBV9; d_gene: NA
CDR3aa: CASSLDGARNTSPLHF; j_gene: TRBJ1-6; v_gene: TRBV7-2; d_gene: NA
CDR3aa: CASSLDGGPGANVLTF; j_gene: TRBJ2-6; v_gene: TRBV7-2; d_gene: NA
CDR3aa: CASSFGQGQGEQYF; j_gene: TRBJ2-7; v_gene: TRBV19; d_gene: TRBD1
CDR3aa: CASSLVRQGRISVAEAFF; j_gene: TRBJ1-1; v_gene: TRBV7-2; d_gene: NA
CDR3aa: CASSAPTSGTGYEQYF; j_gene: TRBJ2-7; v_gene: TRBV19; d_gene: TRBD2
CDR3aa: CASSTWTGMGDEQFF; j_gene: TRBJ2-1; v_gene: TRBV11-3; d_gene: TRBD1
CDR3aa: CASSQLGGQTNTEAFF; j_gene: TRBJ1-1; v_gene: TRBV4-3; d_gene: NA
CDR3aa: CASSWAPNTEAFF; j_gene: TRBJ1-1; v_gene: TRBV5-1; d_gene: NA
CDR3aa: CASSIGTGTDTQYF; j_gene: TRBJ2-3; v_gene: TRBV19; d_gene: NA
CDR3aa: CASSMQSSGNTIYF; j_gene: TRBJ1-3; v_gene: TRBV5-1; d_gene: NA
CDR3aa: CASSLERGTYNEQFF; j_gene: TRBJ2-1; v_gene: TRBV5-1; d_gene: TRBD2
CDR3aa: CASTAPDRRGYGYTF; j_gene: TRBJ1-2; v_gene: TRBV19; d_gene: NA
CDR3aa: CASRDAGGRNQETQYF; j_gene: TRBJ2-5; v_gene: TRBV19; d_gene: TRBD2
CDR3aa: CASKRQQDSYEQYF; j_gene: TRBJ2-7; v_gene: TRBV28; d_gene: NA
CDR3aa: CASSEEGFLGSGANVLTF; j_gene: TRBJ2-6; v_gene: TRBV6-1; d_gene: NA
CDR3aa: CASSFNGGGRGETQYF; j_gene: TRBJ2-5; v_gene: TRBV7-2; d_gene: NA
CDR3aa: CSASPENTEAFF; j_gene: TRBJ1-1; v_gene: TRBV20-1; d_gene: NA
CDR3aa: CASSLSPTSGIYEQYF; j_gene: TRBJ2-7; v_gene: TRBV7-2; d_gene: TRBD2
CDR3aa: CASRPASGLAALYEQYF; j_gene: TRBJ2-7; v_gene: TRBV2; d_gene: TRBD2
CDR3aa: CASSLEQGEVDTQYF; j_gene: TRBJ2-3; v_gene: TRBV5-1; d_gene: TRBD1
CDR3aa: CSVESTEGEKLFF; j_gene: TRBJ1-4; v_gene: TRBV29-1; d_gene: NA
CDR3aa: CASSQTGRNPGLAPNNEQFF; j_gene: TRBJ2-1; v_gene: TRBV7-9; d_gene: TRBD2
CDR3aa: CASYPMYGLASYEQYF; j_gene: TRBJ2-7; v_gene: TRBV23-1; d_gene: TRBD2
CDR3aa: CASSPLTMYNEQFF; j_gene: TRBJ2-1; v_gene: TRBV5-1; d_gene: NA
CDR3aa: CASSRPPGQGETQYF; j_gene: TRBJ2-5; v_gene: TRBV7-2; d_gene: NA
CDR3aa: CASTLGGGAVDEQFF; j_gene: TRBJ2-1; v_gene: TRBV2; d_gene: TRBD2
CDR3aa: CASSFTGYTEAFF; j_gene: TRBJ1-1; v_gene: TRBV7-2; d_gene: NA
CDR3aa: CASSLTNSWRDEQFF; j_gene: TRBJ2-1; v_gene: TRBV7-3; d_gene: NA
CDR3aa: CASSPSRGQEAFF; j_gene: TRBJ1-1; v_gene: TRBV7-3; d_gene: NA
CDR3aa: CASSSGTSGRTLSYEQYF; j_gene: TRBJ2-7; v_gene: TRBV7-2; d_gene: TRBD2
CDR3aa: CSAPESSPGGGQETQYF; j_gene: TRBJ2-5; v_gene: TRBV20-1; d_gene: NA
CDR3aa: CASSLVQADTQYF; j_gene: TRBJ2-3; v_gene: TRBV7-8; d_gene: NA
CDR3aa: CASRMGIGVYGYTF; j_gene: TRBJ1-2; v_gene: TRBV28; d_gene: NA